Listed below are T cell receptor beta chains from one sample, sequenced in a study of blood T cell repertoires in COVID-19. Method: immunoSEQ multiplex PCR; TCRdb's copy keeps in-frame clones and lacks some. Altogether about 120,000 clones are present, about four fifths being singletons, with the ten largest covering about 17%. Sequenced material: peripheral blood. These receptor sequences come from a man aged 30-40 years with COVID-19, enrolled during active disease. CDR3s include the opening cysteine and the closing phenylalanine or tryptophan. Each record gives: J gene, V gene, D gene, clone size, CDR3 DNA, CDR3 protein. D genes are given only for firm matches. Clone sizes are given selectively: once, few, many, or a class where the clone is expanded.

>TRBJ1-6|TRBV18|TRBD1|NA
TGTGCCAGCTCACCGGGACAGGGCAATTCACCCCTCCACTTT
CASSPGQGNSPLHF
>TRBJ1-2|TRBV19|NA|NA
TGTGCCAGTAGTTACGGTAACTATGGCTACACCTTC
CASSYGNYGYTF
>TRBJ1-6|TRBV5-5|NA|NA
TGTGCCAGCAGCTTGGACAGGCCAAGCTCCTATAATTCACCCCTCCACTTT
CASSLDRPSSYNSPLHF
>TRBJ1-2|TRBV29-1|TRBD1|NA
TGCAGCGTGGTGGGACAGGGACAACTTAAAAACACCTTC
CSVVGQGQLKNTF
>TRBJ2-7|TRBV14|TRBD2|NA
TGTGCCAGCAGCCAGTGGGGACTAGCGAAGTCCTACGAGCAGTACTTC
CASSQWGLAKSYEQYF
>TRBJ2-7|TRBV5-5|NA|NA
TGTGCCAGCAGGGGGACATTGTCCTCCTACGAGCAGTACTTC
CASRGTLSSYEQYF
>TRBJ1-5|TRBV19|TRBD1|NA
TGTGCCAGTAGTAACCAGGGGGACGGCAATCAGCCCCAGCATTTT
CASSNQGDGNQPQHF
>TRBJ2-5|TRBV6-1|NA|NA
TGTGCCAGCAGTGAAGGACTGACGAGGGAGACCCAGTACTTC
CASSEGLTRETQYF
>TRBJ1-2|TRBV6-5|NA|few
TGTGCCAGCGGAACAGGGTTGGACGACTATGGCTACACCTTC
CASGTGLDDYGYTF
>TRBJ2-3|TRBV13|TRBD1|once
TGTGCCAGCAGCGCCTCAGGGGGCAAAGATACGCAGTATTTT
CASSASGGKDTQYF
>TRBJ2-2|TRBV7-9|NA|NA
TGTGCCAGCAGCTTAATAAAGGGGCCCGGGGAGCTGTTTTTT
CASSLIKGPGELFF
>TRBJ1-1|TRBV6-5|NA|NA
TGTGCCAGCAGTTCCCGTCCTGGGGAGGCCGCTTTCTTT
CASSSRPGEAAFF
>TRBJ1-4|TRBV4-1|NA|NA
TGCGCCAGCAGCTCCCCCTTCCGAGCTAATGAAAAACTGTTTTTT
CASSSPFRANEKLFF
>TRBJ2-7|TRBV29-1|TRBD1|once
TGCAGCGCCGGGGGACAGGGTGCCTACGAGCAGTACTTC
CSAGGQGAYEQYF
>TRBJ1-2|TRBV12-3/TRBV12-4|NA|once
TGTGCCAGCAGTTTTACGGAGGCCTATGGCTACACCTTC
CASSFTEAYGYTF
>TRBJ2-4|TRBV2|NA|NA
TGTGCCAGCAGTCACAGGGACCCTCCGGTCATTCAGTACTTC
CASSHRDPPVIQYF
>TRBJ1-5|TRBV2|NA|NA
TGTGCCAGCAGCGCTGTGACAGGTACAAATCAGCCCCAGCATTTT
CASSAVTGTNQPQHF
>TRBJ2-2|TRBV5-4|NA|NA
TGTGCCAGCAGCCCCGGGTGGGGAGCGAACACCGGGGAGCTGTTTTTT
CASSPGWGANTGELFF
>TRBJ1-5|TRBV4-1|TRBD1|once
TGCGCCAGCAGCCTAACCCCGGGACAGGGGAATATTGGCAATCAGCCCCAGCATTTT
CASSLTPGQGNIGNQPQHF
>TRBJ2-1|TRBV6-4|TRBD1|once
TGTGCCAGCAGTGACTCAACCCCTGGACAGGGGGCTGGTGAGCAGTTCTTC
CASSDSTPGQGAGEQFF
>TRBJ1-2|TRBV29-1|NA|NA
TGCAGCGTTGAGGGGGGGCAGGATGGCTACACCTTC
CSVEGGQDGYTF
>TRBJ1-4|TRBV12-3/TRBV12-4|NA|NA
TGTGCCAGTAACAGGAATACTAATGAAAAACTGTTTTTT
CASNRNTNEKLFF